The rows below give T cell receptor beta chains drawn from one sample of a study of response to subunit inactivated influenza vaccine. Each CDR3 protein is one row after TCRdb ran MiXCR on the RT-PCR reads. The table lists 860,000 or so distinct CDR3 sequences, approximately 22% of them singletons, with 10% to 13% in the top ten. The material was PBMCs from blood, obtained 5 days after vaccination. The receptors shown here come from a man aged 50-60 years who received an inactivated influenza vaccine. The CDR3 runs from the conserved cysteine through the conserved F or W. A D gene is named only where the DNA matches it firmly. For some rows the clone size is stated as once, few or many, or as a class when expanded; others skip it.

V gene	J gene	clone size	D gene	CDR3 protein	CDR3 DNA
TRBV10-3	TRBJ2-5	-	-	CAISEGPGNGETQYF	TGTGCCATCAGTGAAGGGCCTGGGAATGGTGAGACCCAGTACTTC
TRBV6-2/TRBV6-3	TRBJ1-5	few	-	CATRDASLSNQPQHF	TGTGCCACCAGGGACGCTTCTCTTAGCAATCAGCCCCAGCATTTT
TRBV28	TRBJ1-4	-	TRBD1	CASSNQGVHEKLFF	TGTGCCAGCAGCAACCAGGGGGTGCATGAAAAACTGTTTTTT
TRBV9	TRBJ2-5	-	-	CASSVGQIQETQYF	TGTGCCAGCAGCGTAGGGCAGATCCAAGAGACCCAGTACTTC
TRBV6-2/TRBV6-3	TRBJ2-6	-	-	CASSYASSGANVLTF	TGTGCCAGCAGTTACGCGTCCTCTGGGGCCAACGTCCTGACTTTC
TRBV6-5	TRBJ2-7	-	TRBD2	CASSYTSGVSYEQYF	TGTGCCAGCAGTTACACTAGCGGGGTCTCCTACGAGCAGTACTTC
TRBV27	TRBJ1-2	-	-	CASSSPGAGDYGYTF	TGTGCCAGCAGTTCACCAGGGGCTGGCGACTATGGCTACACCTTC
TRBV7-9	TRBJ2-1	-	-	CASSPVRRNNEQFF	TGTGCCAGCAGCCCCGTCCGGCGGAACAATGAGCAGTTCTTC
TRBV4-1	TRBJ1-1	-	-	CASSLSELPVGTEAFF	TGCGCCAGCAGCCTTTCTGAGCTCCCAGTGGGCACTGAAGCTTTCTTT
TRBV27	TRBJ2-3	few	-	CASSLAVTDTQYF	TGTGCCAGCAGTTTAGCAGTCACAGATACGCAGTATTTT
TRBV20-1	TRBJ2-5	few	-	CSARDQGPETQYF	TGCAGTGCTAGAGATCAGGGGCCCGAGACCCAGTACTTC
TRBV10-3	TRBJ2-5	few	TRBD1	CAIGAGGKIGETQYF	TGTGCCATCGGGGCAGGGGGCAAGATTGGGGAGACCCAGTACTTC
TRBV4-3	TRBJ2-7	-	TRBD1	CASSQEPTFVTGHNEQYF	TGCGCCAGCAGCCAAGAACCCACCTTTGTGACAGGGCATAACGAGCAGTACTTC
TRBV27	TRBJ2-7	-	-	CASSLTGGLTYEQYF	TGTGCCAGCAGTTTAACGGGCGGCCTGACCTACGAGCAGTACTTC
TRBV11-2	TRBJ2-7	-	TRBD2	CASSLDPLSGGPYEQYF	TGTGCCAGCAGCTTAGATCCCCTTAGCGGGGGGCCGTACGAGCAGTACTTC
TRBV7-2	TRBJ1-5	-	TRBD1	CASSLGTGHQPQHF	TGTGCCAGCAGCTTGGGGACAGGGCATCAGCCCCAGCATTTT
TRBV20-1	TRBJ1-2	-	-	CSVISGKNYGYTF	TGCAGTGTTATCTCAGGGAAGAACTATGGCTACACCTTC
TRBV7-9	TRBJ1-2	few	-	CASTAALGREGSYGYTF	TGTGCCAGCACCGCAGCCCTGGGACGAGAAGGCTCCTATGGCTACACCTTC
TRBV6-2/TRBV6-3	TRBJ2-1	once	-	CASSYSWGYPRDEQFF	TGTGCCAGCAGTTACTCCTGGGGCTACCCAAGGGATGAGCAGTTCTTC